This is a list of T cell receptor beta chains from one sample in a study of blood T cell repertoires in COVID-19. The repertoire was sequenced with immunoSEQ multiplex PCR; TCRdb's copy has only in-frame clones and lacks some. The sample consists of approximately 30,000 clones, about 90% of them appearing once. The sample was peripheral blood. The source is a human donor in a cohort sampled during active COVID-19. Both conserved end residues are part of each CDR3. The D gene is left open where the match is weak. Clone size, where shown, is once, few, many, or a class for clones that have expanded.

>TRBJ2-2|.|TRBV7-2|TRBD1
CASSHRDRTGELFF
TGTGCCAGCAGCCACAGGGACAGAACCGGGGAGCTGTTTTTT
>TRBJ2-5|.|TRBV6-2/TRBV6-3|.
CASSAGASVRTQYF
TGTGCCAGCAGTGCGGGGGCGAGCGTGAGGACCCAGTACTTC
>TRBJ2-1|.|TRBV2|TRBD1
CASTIRFGTGAYNEQFF
TGTGCCAGCACCATAAGGTTCGGGACAGGGGCGTACAATGAGCAGTTCTTC
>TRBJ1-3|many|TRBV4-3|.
CASSPGGSGNTIYF
TGCGCCAGCAGCCCGGGGGGCTCTGGAAACACCATATATTTT
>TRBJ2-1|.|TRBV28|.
CASSLVTYNEQFF
TGTGCCAGCAGTTTAGTCACCTACAATGAGCAGTTCTTC
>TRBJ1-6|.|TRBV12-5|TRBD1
CASGFDRGLNSPLHF
TGTGCTAGTGGTTTCGACAGGGGGCTCAATTCACCCCTCCACTTT
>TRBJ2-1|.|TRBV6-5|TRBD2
CASSFERGRSYNEQFF
TGTGCCAGCAGTTTCGAGCGGGGTCGGTCCTACAATGAGCAGTTCTTC
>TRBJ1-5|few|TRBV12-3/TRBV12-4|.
CASSLGGGQPQHF
TGTGCCAGCAGTTTGGGCGGGGGTCAGCCCCAGCATTTT
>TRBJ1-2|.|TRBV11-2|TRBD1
CASSYGQGFDGYTF
TGTGCCAGCAGCTACGGACAGGGATTTGATGGCTACACCTTC
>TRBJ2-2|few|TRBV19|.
CASSSSGYTGELFF
TGTGCCAGTAGTAGCTCGGGTTACACCGGGGAGCTGTTTTTT
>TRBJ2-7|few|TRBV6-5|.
CASSRDGYRTYEQYF
TGTGCCAGCAGCCGAGACGGATACAGAACCTACGAGCAGTACTTC
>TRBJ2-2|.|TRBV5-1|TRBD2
CASSPHGTSENTGELFF
TGCGCCAGCAGCCCCCACGGGACTAGCGAGAACACCGGGGAGCTGTTTTTT
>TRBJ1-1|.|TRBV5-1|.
CASSQDPAAGEAFF
TGCGCCAGCAGCCAAGACCCCGCCGCGGGAGAAGCTTTCTTT
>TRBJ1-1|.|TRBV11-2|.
CASSRGVLTSTEAFF
TGTGCCAGCTCCCGGGGGGTACTAACATCCACTGAAGCTTTCTTT
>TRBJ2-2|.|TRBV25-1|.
CASTPSPGLELFF
TGTGCCAGCACCCCCAGTCCTGGCCTGGAGCTGTTTTTT
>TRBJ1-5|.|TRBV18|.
CASSPTALSGTLNQPQHF
TGTGCCAGCTCACCAACGGCGTTATCCGGGACATTGAATCAGCCCCAGCATTTT
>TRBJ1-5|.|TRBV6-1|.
CASSEQGPGPQHF
TGTGCCAGCAGTGAGCAGGGCCCGGGGCCCCAGCATTTT
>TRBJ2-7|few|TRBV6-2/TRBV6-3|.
CASSYPTWRENYEQYF
TGTGCCAGCAGTTATCCCACTTGGCGGGAAAACTACGAGCAGTACTTC
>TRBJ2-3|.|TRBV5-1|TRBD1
CASSIRQGGTDTQYF
TGCGCCAGCAGCATCCGACAGGGCGGCACAGATACGCAGTATTTT
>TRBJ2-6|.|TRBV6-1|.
CASSEDYRAGANVLTF
TGTGCCAGCAGTGAGGACTACCGGGCTGGGGCCAACGTCCTGACTTTC
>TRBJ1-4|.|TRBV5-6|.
CASSPGWATNEKLFF
TGTGCCAGCAGCCCAGGTTGGGCGACTAATGAAAAACTGTTTTTT
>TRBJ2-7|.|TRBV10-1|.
CASSGGYEQYF
TGCGCCAGCTCCGGGGGATACGAGCAGTACTTC
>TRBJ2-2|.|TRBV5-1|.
CASSVQGTGTGELFF
TGCGCCAGCAGCGTACAGGGTACGGGCACCGGGGAGCTGTTTTTT
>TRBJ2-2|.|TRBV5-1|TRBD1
CASMLRGRTLTGELFF
TGCGCCAGCATGTTAAGGGGGCGCACCTTGACCGGGGAGCTGTTTTTT
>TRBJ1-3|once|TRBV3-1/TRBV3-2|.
CASSQVTPGTLRNTIYF
TGTGCCAGCAGCCAAGTCACACCCGGGACACTCCGAAACACCATATATTTT
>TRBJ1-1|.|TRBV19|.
CASTQTAGVRTEAFF
TGTGCCAGTACCCAGACGGCGGGGGTAAGGACTGAAGCTTTCTTT
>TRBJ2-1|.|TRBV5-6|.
CASSLSTGFSSYNEQFF
TGTGCCAGCAGCCTGTCAACGGGATTCAGCTCCTACAATGAGCAGTTCTTC
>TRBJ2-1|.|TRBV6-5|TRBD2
CASSYSSGGLDEQFF
TGTGCCAGCAGTTACTCTAGCGGGGGGCTCGATGAGCAGTTCTTC
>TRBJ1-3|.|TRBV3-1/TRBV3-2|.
CASSRQGNTIYF
TGTGCCAGCAGCCGACAAGGAAACACCATATATTTT
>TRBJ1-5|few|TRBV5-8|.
CASSPGYQPQHF
TGTGCCAGCAGCCCAGGTTACCAGCCCCAGCATTTT
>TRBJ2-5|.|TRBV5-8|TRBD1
CASSLVTGGETQYF
TGTGCCAGCAGCTTGGTGACAGGGGGAGAGACCCAGTACTTC
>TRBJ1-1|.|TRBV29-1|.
CSVGYRENTEAFF
TGCAGCGTTGGTTACAGGGAGAACACTGAAGCTTTCTTT
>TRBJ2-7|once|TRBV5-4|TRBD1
CASRRTGGGGEQYF
TGTGCCAGCAGAAGAACAGGGGGCGGAGGCGAGCAGTACTTC
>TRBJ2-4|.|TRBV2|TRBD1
CASTRSGGDAGNIQYF
TGTGCCAGCACTCGATCAGGGGGCGATGCGGGAAACATTCAGTACTTC
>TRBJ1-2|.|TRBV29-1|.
CSVDSGYTF
TGCAGCGTTGACTCTGGCTACACCTTC
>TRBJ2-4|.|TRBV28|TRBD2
CASSTSGLAKNIQYF
TGTGCCAGCAGCACTAGCGGCCTAGCCAAAAACATTCAGTACTTC
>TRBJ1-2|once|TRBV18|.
CASSPRDTNVYTF
TGTGCCAGCTCACCCCGGGACACTAATGTCTACACCTTC
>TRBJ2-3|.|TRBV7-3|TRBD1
CASSLRTGKSDTQYF
TGTGCCAGCAGCTTAAGGACAGGGAAATCGGATACGCAGTATTTT
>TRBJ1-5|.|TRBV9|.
CASSETGLDQPQHF
TGTGCCAGCAGCGAGACAGGTTTGGATCAGCCCCAGCATTTT
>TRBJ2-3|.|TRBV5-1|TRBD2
CASSLGSGDPSTDTQYF
TGCGCCAGCAGCTTGGGGAGCGGGGATCCAAGCACAGATACGCAGTATTTT
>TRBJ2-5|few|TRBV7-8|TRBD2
CASSLSTSGGVETQYF
TGTGCCAGCAGCTTGTCGACTAGCGGGGGGGTGGAGACCCAGTACTTC
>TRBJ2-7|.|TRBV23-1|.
CAIPRGLAYEQYF
TGCGCCATCCCAAGGGGGTTGGCCTACGAGCAGTACTTC
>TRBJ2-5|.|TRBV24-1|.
CATSDSQRETQYF
TGTGCCACCAGTGATAGTCAGAGGGAGACCCAGTACTTC
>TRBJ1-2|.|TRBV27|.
CASSLGLEASYYGYTF
TGTGCCAGCAGTTTGGGGCTCGAGGCCTCGTACTATGGCTACACCTTC
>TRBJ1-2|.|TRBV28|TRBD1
CASSLGQANGYTF
TGTGCCAGCAGTCTGGGACAGGCGAATGGCTACACCTTC
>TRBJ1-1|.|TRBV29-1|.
CSVEGQENTEAFF
TGCAGCGTTGAAGGTCAGGAGAACACTGAAGCTTTCTTT
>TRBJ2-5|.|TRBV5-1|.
CASTITPRETQYF
TGCGCCAGCACAATTACCCCCCGGGAGACCCAGTACTTC
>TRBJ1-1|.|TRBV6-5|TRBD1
CASSGQVKGKAFF
TGTGCCAGCAGCGGACAGGTTAAAGGAAAAGCTTTCTTT
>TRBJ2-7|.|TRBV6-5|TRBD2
CASSSGRLAALEQYF
TGTGCCAGCTCTTCTGGGCGGCTAGCGGCCCTCGAGCAGTACTTC
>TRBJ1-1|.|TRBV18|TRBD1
CASSPRTGQGGEAFF
TGTGCCAGCTCACCACGGACAGGGCAAGGTGGTGAAGCTTTCTTT
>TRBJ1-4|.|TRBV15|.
CATSHFRSNEKLFF
TGTGCCACCAGCCACTTCCGGAGTAATGAAAAACTGTTTTTT
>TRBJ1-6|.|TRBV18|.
CASSPNTAYNSPLHF
TGTGCCAGCTCACCAAATACTGCCTATAATTCACCCCTCCACTTT
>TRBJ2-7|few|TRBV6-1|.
CASSELFGYEQYF
TGTGCCAGCAGTGAACTTTTCGGGTACGAGCAGTACTTC
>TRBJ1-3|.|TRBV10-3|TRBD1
CAISRDSRSGNTIYF
TGTGCCATCAGCCGGGACAGTCGTTCTGGAAACACCATATATTTT